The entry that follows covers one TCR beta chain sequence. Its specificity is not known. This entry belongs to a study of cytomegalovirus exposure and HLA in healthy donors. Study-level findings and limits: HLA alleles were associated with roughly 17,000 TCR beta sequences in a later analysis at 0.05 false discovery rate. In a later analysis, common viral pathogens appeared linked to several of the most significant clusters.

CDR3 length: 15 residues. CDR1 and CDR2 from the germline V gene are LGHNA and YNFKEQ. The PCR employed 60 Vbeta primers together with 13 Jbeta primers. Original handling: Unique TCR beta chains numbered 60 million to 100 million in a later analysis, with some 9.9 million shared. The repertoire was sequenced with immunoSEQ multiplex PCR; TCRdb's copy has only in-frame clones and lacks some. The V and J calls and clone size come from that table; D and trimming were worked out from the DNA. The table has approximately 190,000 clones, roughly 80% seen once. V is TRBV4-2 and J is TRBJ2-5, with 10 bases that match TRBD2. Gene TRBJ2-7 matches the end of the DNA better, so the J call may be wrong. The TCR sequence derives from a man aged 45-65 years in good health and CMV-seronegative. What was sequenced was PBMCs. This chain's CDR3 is CASSHLAGGTYEQYF. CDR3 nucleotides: TGTGCCAGCAGCCATTTAGCGGGGGGTACCTACGAGCAGTACTTC.